This T cell receptor beta chain was obtained from a study of control samples from healthy donors and cancer patients. Sequenced by immunoSEQ multiplex PCR; TCRdb stores in-frame clones only, minus some. This table holds about 140,000 clones, 80% to 95% found once. Source material: blood. This TCR came from a man aged 25-40 years in good health.

The CDR3 reads CASSRTGVDSGNTIYF. CDR3 bases: TGTGCCAGCAGCCGGACAGGGGTAGACTCTGGAAACACCATATATTTT. V usage is TRBV27 and J usage is TRBJ1-3; 9 bases are shared with TRBD1. The CDR3 loop spans 16 amino acids. J lost 0 bases, V lost 6 bases, and 6 bases had no gene match. Looked up from germline, CDR1 is MNHEY and CDR2 is SMNVEV (reference sequence).